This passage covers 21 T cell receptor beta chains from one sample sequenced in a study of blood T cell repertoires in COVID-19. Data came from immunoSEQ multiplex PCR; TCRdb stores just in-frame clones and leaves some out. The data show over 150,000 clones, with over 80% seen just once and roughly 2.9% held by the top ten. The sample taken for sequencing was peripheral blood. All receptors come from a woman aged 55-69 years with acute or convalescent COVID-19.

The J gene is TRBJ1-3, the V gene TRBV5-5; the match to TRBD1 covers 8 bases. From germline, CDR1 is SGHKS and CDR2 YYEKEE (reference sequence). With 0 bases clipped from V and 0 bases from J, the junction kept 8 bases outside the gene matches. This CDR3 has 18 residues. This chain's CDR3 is CASSLGTGPAFSGNTIYF. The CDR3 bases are TGTGCCAGCAGCTTGGGGACAGGGCCGGCCTTCTCTGGAAACACCATATATTTT.

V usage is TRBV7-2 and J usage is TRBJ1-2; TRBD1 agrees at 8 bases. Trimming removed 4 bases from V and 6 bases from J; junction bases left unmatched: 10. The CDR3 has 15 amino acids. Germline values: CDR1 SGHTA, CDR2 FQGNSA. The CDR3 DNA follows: TGTGCCAGCAGCTCGAAGGCAGGGGGCGCGAATGGCTACACCTTC. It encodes CASSSKAGGANGYTF.

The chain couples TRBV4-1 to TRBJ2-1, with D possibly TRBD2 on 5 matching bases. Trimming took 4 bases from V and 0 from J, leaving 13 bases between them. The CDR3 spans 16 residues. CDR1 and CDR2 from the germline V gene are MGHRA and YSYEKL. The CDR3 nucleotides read TGCGCCAGCAGCCTTCTAGCCGGTAGCTCCTACAATGAGCAGTTCTTC. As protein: CASSLLAGSSYNEQFF.

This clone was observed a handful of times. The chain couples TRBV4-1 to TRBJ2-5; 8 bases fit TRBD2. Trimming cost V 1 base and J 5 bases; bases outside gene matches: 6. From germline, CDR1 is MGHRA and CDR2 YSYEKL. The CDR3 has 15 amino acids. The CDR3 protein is CASSQAERGWETQYF. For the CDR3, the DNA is TGCGCCAGCAGCCAAGCGGAGCGGGGGTGGGAGACCCAGTACTTC.

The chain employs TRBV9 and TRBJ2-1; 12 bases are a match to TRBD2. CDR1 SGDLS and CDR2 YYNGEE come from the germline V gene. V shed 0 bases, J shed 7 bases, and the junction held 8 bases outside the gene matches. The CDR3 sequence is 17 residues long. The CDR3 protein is CASSVVPSGGAGNEQFF. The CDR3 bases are TGTGCCAGCAGCGTAGTCCCTAGCGGGGGGGCAGGAAATGAGCAGTTCTTC.

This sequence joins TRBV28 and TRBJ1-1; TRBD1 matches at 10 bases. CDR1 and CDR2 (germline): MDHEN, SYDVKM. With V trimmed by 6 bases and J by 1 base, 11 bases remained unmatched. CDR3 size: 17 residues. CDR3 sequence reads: CASSHGDRGLTNTEAFF. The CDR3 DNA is TGTGCCAGCAGCCATGGGGACAGGGGTTTGACGAACACTGAAGCTTTCTTT.

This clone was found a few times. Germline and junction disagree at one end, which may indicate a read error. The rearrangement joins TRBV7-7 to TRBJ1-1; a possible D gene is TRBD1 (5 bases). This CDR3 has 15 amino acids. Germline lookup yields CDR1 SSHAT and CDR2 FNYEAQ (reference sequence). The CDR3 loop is CASSLLAGSNTEAFF. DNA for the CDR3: TGTGCTAGCAGCTTACTGGCAGGGTCCAACACTGAAGCTTTCTTT. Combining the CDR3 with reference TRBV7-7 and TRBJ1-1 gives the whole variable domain GAGVSQSPRYKVTKRGQDVTLRCDPISSHATLYWYQQALGQGPEFLTYFNYEAQPDKSGLPSDRFSAERPEGSISTLTIQRTEQRDSAMYRCASSLLAGSNTEAFFGQGTRLTVV.

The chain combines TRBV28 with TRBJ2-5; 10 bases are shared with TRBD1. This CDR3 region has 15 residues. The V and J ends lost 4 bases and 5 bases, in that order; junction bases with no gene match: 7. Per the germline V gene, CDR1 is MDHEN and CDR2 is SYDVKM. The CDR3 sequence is CASSSPGQGSETQYF. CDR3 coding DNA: TGTGCCAGCAGTTCTCCGGGACAGGGGTCGGAGACCCAGTACTTC.

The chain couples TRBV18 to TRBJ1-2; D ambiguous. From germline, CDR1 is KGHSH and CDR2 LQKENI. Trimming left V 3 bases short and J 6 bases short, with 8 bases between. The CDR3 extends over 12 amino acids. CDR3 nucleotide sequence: TGTGCCAGCTCACCTGACGGGAATGGCTACACCTTC. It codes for CASSPDGNGYTF.

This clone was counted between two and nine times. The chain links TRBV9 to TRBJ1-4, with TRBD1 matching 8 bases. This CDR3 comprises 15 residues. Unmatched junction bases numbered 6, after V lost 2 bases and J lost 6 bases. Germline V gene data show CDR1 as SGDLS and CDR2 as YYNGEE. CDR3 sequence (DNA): TGTGCCAGCAGCGTGGGACAGGTTAGGGATGAAAAACTGTTTTTT. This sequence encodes CASSVGQVRDEKLFF. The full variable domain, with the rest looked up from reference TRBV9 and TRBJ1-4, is DSGVTQTPKHLITATGQRVTLRCSPRSGDLSVYWYQQSLDQGLQFLIQYYNGEERAKGNILERFSAQQFPDLHSELNLSSLELGDSALYFCASSVGQVRDEKLFFGSGTQLSVL.

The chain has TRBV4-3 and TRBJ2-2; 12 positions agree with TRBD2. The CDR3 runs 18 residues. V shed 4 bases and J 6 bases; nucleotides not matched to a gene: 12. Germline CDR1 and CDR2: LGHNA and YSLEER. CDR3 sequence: CASSPTRLAGATSGELFF. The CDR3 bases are TGCGCCAGCAGCCCCACACGACTAGCGGGGGCCACGTCCGGGGAGCTGTTTTTT.

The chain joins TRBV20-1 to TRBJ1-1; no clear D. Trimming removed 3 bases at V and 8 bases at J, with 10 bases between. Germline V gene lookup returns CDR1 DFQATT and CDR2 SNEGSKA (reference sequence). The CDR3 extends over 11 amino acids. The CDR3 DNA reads TGCAGTGCTAGTAACAGCCGAGAAGCTTTCTTT. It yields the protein CSASNSREAFF.

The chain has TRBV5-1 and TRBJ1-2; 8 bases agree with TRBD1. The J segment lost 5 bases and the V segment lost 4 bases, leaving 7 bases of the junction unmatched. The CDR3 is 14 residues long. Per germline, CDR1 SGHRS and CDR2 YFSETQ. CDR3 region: CASSPQGVGYGYTF. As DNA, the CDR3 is TGCGCCAGCAGCCCACAGGGGGTGGGTTATGGCTACACCTTC.

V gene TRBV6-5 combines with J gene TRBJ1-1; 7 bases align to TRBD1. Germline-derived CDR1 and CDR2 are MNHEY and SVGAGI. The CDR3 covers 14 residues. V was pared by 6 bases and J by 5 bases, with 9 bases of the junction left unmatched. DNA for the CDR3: TGTGCCAGCAGGCCAGACAGGGATAGAACTGAAGCTTTCTTT. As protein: CASRPDRDRTEAFF.

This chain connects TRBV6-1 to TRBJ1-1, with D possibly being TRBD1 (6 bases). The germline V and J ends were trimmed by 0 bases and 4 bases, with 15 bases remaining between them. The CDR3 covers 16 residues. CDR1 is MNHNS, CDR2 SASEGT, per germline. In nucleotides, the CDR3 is TGTGCCAGCAGTGAAGCGCAGGGGCGGGCAGGCACTGAAGCTTTCTTT. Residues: CASSEAQGRAGTEAFF.

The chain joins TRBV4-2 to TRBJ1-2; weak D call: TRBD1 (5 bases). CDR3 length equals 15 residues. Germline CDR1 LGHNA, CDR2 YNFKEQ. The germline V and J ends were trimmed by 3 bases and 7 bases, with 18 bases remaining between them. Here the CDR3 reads CASSQGGTAGFGYTF. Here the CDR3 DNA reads TGTGCCAGCAGCCAGGGGGGGACCGCGGGCTTTGGCTACACCTTC.

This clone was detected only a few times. CDR3 DNA: TGTGCCAGCAGTCTCGGACTATCTACAGGCACCAATGAGCAGTTCTTC. It translates to CASSLGLSTGTNEQFF. V and J are TRBV27 and TRBJ2-1, with a tentative D call TRBD2 (6 bases). Germline CDR1 MNHEY, CDR2 SMNVEV (reference sequence). V was trimmed by 5 bases and J by 6 bases, leaving 20 bases between them. This CDR3 region has 16 residues.

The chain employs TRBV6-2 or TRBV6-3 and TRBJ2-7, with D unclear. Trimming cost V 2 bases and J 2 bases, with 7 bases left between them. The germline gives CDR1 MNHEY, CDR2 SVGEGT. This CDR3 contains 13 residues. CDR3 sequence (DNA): TGTGCCAGCAGTTACGGCGGAACCTACGAGCAGTACTTC. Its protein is CASSYGGTYEQYF.

Written as DNA, the CDR3 is TGTGCCAGCAGTCGAATCGGACAGAGTTCGTTCTCACCCCTCCACTTT. Translation: CASSRIGQSSFSPLHF. The chain couples TRBV6-6 to TRBJ1-6; the D gene is possibly TRBD1 (6 bases). V was clipped by 5 bases and J by 10 bases, with 21 bases between them. The CDR3 covers 16 residues. Germline V gives CDR1 MNHNY, CDR2 SVGAGI (reference sequence).

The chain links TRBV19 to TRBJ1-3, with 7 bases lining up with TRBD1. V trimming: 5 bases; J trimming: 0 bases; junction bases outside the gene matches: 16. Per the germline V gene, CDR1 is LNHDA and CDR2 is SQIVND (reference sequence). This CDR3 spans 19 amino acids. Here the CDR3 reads CASSQVRDRTGHSGNTIYF. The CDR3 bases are TGTGCCAGTAGTCAAGTAAGGGATAGGACAGGCCACTCTGGAAACACCATATATTTT.

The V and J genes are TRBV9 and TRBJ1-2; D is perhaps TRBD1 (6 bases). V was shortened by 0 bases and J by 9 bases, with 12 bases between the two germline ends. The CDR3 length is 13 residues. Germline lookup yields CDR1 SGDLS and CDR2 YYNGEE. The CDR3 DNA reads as TGTGCCAGCAGCGTAGTTGGGGGCGAGAGCTACACCTTC. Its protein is CASSVVGGESYTF.